These T cell receptor beta chains were read from a single sample in a study of spatial heterogeneity in lung cancer. Each CDR3 protein is one row after TCRdb ran MiXCR on the 5' RACE reads. The sample records 40,000 to 45,000 distinct CDR3 sequences, about an eighth being singletons. The starting material was PBMCs, obtained at surgery. These receptors came from a male donor with early-stage non-small cell lung cancer. The CDR3 runs from the conserved cysteine through the conserved F or W. A D gene is named only where the DNA matches it firmly.

V	J	D	CDR3
TRBV12-3/TRBV12-4	TRBJ1-5	TRBD1	CASSRAGQYQPQHF
TRBV5-6	TRBJ2-2	-	CASRRDSITGELFF
TRBV28	TRBJ1-4	-	CASTLRRGSDEKLFF
TRBV5-1	TRBJ2-4	-	CASSLGTAENIQYF
TRBV6-5	TRBJ2-7	TRBD1	CASSMRRDRAREQYF
TRBV29-1	TRBJ2-3	TRBD2	CSVELLAGPGGTDTQYF
TRBV7-6	TRBJ2-2	-	CASSLVRSAGELFF
TRBV29-1	TRBJ1-1	-	CSGDTMNTEAFF
TRBV20-1	TRBJ2-7	-	CSARAHRGGNYEQYF
TRBV7-8	TRBJ2-6	-	CASSLGPFSSGANVLTF
TRBV5-1	TRBJ1-1	-	CASSEVMNTEAFF
TRBV3-1	TRBJ2-5	-	CASSPRIETQYF
TRBV2	TRBJ2-5	TRBD2	CASTPGPSGQETQYF
TRBV9	TRBJ2-6	-	CASSDFLSGANVLTF
TRBV6-2/TRBV6-3	TRBJ2-3	-	CASSYEDTQYF
TRBV28	TRBJ2-5	TRBD1	CASRPAGQGVETQYF
TRBV20-1	TRBJ2-4	TRBD2	CSAQGLAGVIQYF
TRBV29-1	TRBJ1-1	-	CSLLAGSMNTEAFF
TRBV20-1	TRBJ2-3	TRBD2	CSARGQAGVTDTQYF
TRBV12-3/TRBV12-4	TRBJ2-5	-	CASSLGLRDWTQYF
TRBV5-4	TRBJ2-3	TRBD2	CASSQGRAREADTQYF
TRBV7-9	TRBJ2-4	-	CASRDPGSPGNF
TRBV21-1	TRBJ1-2	-	CASSKDEAGYTF
TRBV28	TRBJ2-3	TRBD2	CASSVTSGRIDTQYF
TRBV28	TRBJ2-3	TRBD2	CASSSAGGSTDTQYF
TRBV11-2	TRBJ2-3	TRBD1	CASRRRAGGLFTDTQYF